This T cell receptor (beta chain) stems from a study of chemoradiotherapy in HPV16-positive cancers. Measured with immunoSEQ multiplex PCR; TCRdb has only the in-frame clones, and not every one. This sample has roughly 13,000 clones, with nearly 70% found just once. Germline CDR1 reads SGHTA; CDR2 reads FQGNSA. The CDR3 covers 14 residues. V was pared by 4 bases and J by 0 bases, with 9 bases between. The sample here was taken from a patient who underwent chemoradiotherapy. The sequence was collected from a human donor with HPV-associated anogenital cancer. The genes are TRBV7-2 and TRBJ2-5; the D gene is possibly TRBD1 (5 bases). The CDR3 loop is CASSSDRYQETQYF. As DNA, the CDR3 is TGTGCCAGCAGCTCCGACAGATACCAAGAGACCCAGTACTTC. Full variable domain (outside the CDR3, taken from reference TRBV7-2 and TRBJ2-5): GAGVSQSPSNKVTEKGKDVELRCDPISGHTALYWYRQSLGQGLEFLIYFQGNSAPDKSGLPSDRFSAERTGGSVSTLTIQRTQQEDSAVYLCASSSDRYQETQYFGPGTRLLVL.